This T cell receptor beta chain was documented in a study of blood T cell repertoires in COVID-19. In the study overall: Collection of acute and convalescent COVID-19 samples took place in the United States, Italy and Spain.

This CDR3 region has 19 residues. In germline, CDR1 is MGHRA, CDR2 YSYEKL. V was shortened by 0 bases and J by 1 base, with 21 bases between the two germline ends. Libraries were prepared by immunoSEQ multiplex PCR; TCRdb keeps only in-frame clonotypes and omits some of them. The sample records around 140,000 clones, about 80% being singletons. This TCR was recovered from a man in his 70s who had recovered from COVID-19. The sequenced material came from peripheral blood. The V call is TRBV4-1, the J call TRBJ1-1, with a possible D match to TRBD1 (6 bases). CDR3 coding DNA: TGCGCCAGCAGCCAAGATCCGAACAGGGTCTCCCCTGGGAACACTGAAGCTTTCTTT. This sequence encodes CASSQDPNRVSPGNTEAFF.